This paragraph covers one T cell receptor beta chain sequence. Here immunoSEQ multiplex PCR was the method, and the copy in TCRdb shows in-frame clones only, minus some. The table shows 85,000 to 100,000 clones, with roughly 85% occurring only once. The time point is: after dendritic cell vaccination, including at tumor progression/relapse. This entry comes from a study of glioma-infiltrating T cells after dendritic cell vaccination. About the research overall: Glioblastoma patients came from Phase I and II dendritic cell vaccination trials.

Germline CDR1 is SGHRS and CDR2 is YFSETQ. V gave up 4 bases and J gave up 4 bases; unmatched junction bases: 6. This CDR3 has 15 residues. The chain has TRBV5-1 and TRBJ2-3; 10 bases map to TRBD2. This clonotype was sampled from a human donor with glioblastoma. The source material was blood, sampled after dendritic cell vaccination. This CDR3 reads CASSVSGRLSDTQYF. The CDR3 DNA sequence: TGCGCCAGCAGCGTTAGCGGGAGGTTGTCAGATACGCAGTATTTT.